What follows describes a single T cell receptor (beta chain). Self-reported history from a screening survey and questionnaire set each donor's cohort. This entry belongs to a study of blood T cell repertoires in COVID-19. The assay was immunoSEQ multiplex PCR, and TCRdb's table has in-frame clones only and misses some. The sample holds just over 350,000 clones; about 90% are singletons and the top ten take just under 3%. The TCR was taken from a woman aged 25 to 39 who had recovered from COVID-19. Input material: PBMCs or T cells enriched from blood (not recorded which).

CDR3 DNA sequence: TGCGCCAGCGGACAGGGGGGCGCCTCCTATGGCTACACCTTC. It codes for CASGQGGASYGYTF. The chain has TRBV5-1 and TRBJ1-2, with 10 bases matching TRBD1. Germline V gene data show CDR1 as SGHRS and CDR2 as YFSETQ. The CDR3 is 14 amino acids. V was clipped by 7 bases and J by 4 bases; unmatched bases: 7.